The 7 T cell receptor beta chains reported below all come from one sample, sequenced in a study of control samples from healthy donors and cancer patients. The method was immunoSEQ multiplex PCR; TCRdb's version includes in-frame clones alone and lacks a portion of them. The top ten hold 1.3% of the sample, which has approximately 82,000 clones, 80% to 95% seen once. The sample was PBMCs. These receptors were collected from a woman between 40 and 50 years old with lung cancer.

This clone occurred a few times. This chain links TRBV18 with TRBJ2-1; TRBD2 agrees at 9 bases. The CDR3 length is 13 residues. With V trimmed by 0 bases and J by 13 bases, 4 bases remained unmatched. CDR1 and CDR2 (germline): KGHSH, LQKENI. The CDR3 DNA reads TGTGCCAGCTCACCACCGGCTAGCGGGGATCAGTTCTTC. Translating gives CASSPPASGDQFF.

The V and J genes are TRBV5-4 and TRBJ2-5, with a possible D match to TRBD2 (6 bases). The V gene's germline CDR1 is SGHNT and CDR2 YYREEE (reference sequence). V gave up 1 base and J gave up 4 bases, with 11 bases separating them. The CDR3 covers 14 residues. CDR3 sequence (DNA): TGTGCCAGCAGCTTGTCGGGGGAGGTAGAGACCCAGTACTTC. As protein: CASSLSGEVETQYF.

The chain combines TRBV18 with TRBJ1-3; possible D gene TRBD1, 6 bases. V shed 2 bases and J shed 4 bases, with 12 bases lying between them. The CDR3 covers 15 residues. Germline V gene data show CDR1 as KGHSH and CDR2 as LQKENI. Written as DNA, the CDR3 is TGTGCCAGCTCACCAACTCAGGGGAAGGGAAACACCATATATTTT. It yields the protein CASSPTQGKGNTIYF.

The chain combines TRBV7-9 with TRBJ1-1; D is uncertain. Trimming pared 3 bases from V and 4 bases from J, leaving 9 bases between. Germline-derived CDR1 and CDR2 are SEHNR and FQNEAQ (reference sequence). The CDR3 totals 13 residues. The CDR3 DNA follows: TGTGCCAGCAGCTTCCCTCTTACCACTGAAGCTTTCTTT. It specifies CASSFPLTTEAFF.

The chain uses TRBV23-1 and TRBJ2-5; D may be TRBD1 (5 bases). TRBV23-1 is an ORF, and what it does is uncertain. The CDR3 loop spans 16 amino acids. Trimming removed 0 bases from V and 7 bases from J, with 18 bases in between. The CDR3 loop is CASSQSGPGSVGTQYF. CDR3 nucleotide sequence: TGCGCCAGCAGTCAATCCGGTCCAGGGTCGGTTGGGACCCAGTACTTC.

The rearrangement joins TRBV6-5 to TRBJ2-7; D is ambiguous. CDR3 length: 11 amino acids. Germline CDR1 and CDR2: MNHEY and SVGAGI. Between the trimmed V and J ends, which lost 6 bases and 3 bases, there was a span of 6 bases. The CDR3: CASRSVYEQYF. The CDR3 DNA follows: TGTGCCAGCAGGTCCGTCTACGAGCAGTACTTC.

The rearrangement joins TRBV18 to TRBJ2-3, with a possible D match to TRBD1 (6 bases). Germline CDR1 reads KGHSH; CDR2 reads LQKENI. This CDR3 has 13 residues. Trimming cost V 5 bases and J 4 bases, with 10 bases left between them. CDR3 sequence: CASSTTGPDTQYF. CDR3 DNA: TGTGCCAGCTCAACTACAGGGCCAGATACGCAGTATTTT.